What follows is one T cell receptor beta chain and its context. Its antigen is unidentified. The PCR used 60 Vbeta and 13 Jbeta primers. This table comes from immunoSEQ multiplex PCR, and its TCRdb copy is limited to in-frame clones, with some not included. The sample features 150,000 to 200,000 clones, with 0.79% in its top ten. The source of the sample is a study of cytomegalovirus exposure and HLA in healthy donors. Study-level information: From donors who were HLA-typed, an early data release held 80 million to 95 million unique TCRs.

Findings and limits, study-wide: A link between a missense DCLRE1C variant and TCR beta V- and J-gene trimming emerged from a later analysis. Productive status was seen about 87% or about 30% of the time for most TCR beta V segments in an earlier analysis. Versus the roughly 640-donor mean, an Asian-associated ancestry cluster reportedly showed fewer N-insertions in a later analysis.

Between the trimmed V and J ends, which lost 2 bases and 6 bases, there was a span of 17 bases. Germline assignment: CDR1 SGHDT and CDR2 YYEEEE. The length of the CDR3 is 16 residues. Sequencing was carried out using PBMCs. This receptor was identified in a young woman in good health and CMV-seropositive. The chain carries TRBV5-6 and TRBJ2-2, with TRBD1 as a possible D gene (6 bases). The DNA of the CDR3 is TGTGCCAGCAGCTTAGGGGACCTGGGGACATCCGGGGAGCTGTTTTTT. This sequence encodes CASSLGDLGTSGELFF.